Presented here are 28 T cell receptor beta chains from one specimen sequenced in a study of regulatory T cells in long-lasting Graves disease. Specified time point: newly diagnosed GD, antithyroid drugs for less than 3 months. Scientists built the TCR library using RNA that was extracted from PBMCs. Sequencing libraries for TCR beta were prepared with iRepertoire HTBI primers and Arm-PCR of CDR3 regions. TCRdb re-analysed the multiplex PCR reads in MiXCR, keeping a single row per CDR3 protein. The data show roughly 440,000 distinct CDR3 sequences, around 17% seen once. These data were also filed under a second study, of T cells in Graves' hyperthyroidism and ophthalmopathy.

The sample consisted of peripheral blood mononuclear cells (PBMCs), taken at new diagnosis, from a patient treated with antithyroid drugs. These receptor sequences come from a woman in her late teens or twenties with Graves disease.

The table lists this clonotype with a few counts. V usage is TRBV20-1 and J usage is TRBJ1-2, with D unclear. V was clipped by 0 bases and J by 4 bases, with 15 bases between them. This CDR3 has 15 residues. Looked up from germline, CDR1 is DFQATT and CDR2 is SNEGSKA (reference sequence). The CDR3, as DNA: TGCAGTGCTAGAGATCGTTGGGGTAGTGGCTATGGCTACACCTTC. Translating gives CSARDRWGSGYGYTF.

Many counts were recorded for this clonotype. The genes are TRBV28 and TRBJ2-7; no definite D call. Trimming left V 5 bases short and J 4 bases short, with 18 bases between. The germline gives CDR1 MDHEN, CDR2 SYDVKM. The CDR3 sequence is 15 residues long. CDR3 sequence reads: CASSTQGPGIYEQYF. The CDR3 DNA follows: TGTGCCAGCAGTACCCAAGGTCCGGGTATATACGAGCAGTACTTC.

This chain uses TRBV6-2 or TRBV6-3 with TRBJ1-4; D is possibly TRBD1 (6 bases). V was trimmed by 0 bases and J by 6 bases, leaving 17 bases between them. Germline V gives CDR1 MNHEY, CDR2 SVGEGT. The CDR3 spans 17 residues. CDR3 amino acids: CASSYSRLGATDEKLFF. CDR3 nucleotides: TGTGCCAGCAGTTACTCGCGCCTGGGGGCGACGGATGAAAAACTGTTTTTT.

This clonotype was detected ten times or more. The CDR3: CASSLEAGTTTEAFF. The CDR3 DNA sequence: TGCGCCAGCAGCTTGGAGGCAGGGACGACCACTGAAGCTTTCTTT. The V call is TRBV5-1, the J call TRBJ1-1, with D possibly TRBD1 on 5 matching bases. V was clipped by 0 bases and J by 4 bases, with 13 bases between them. Germline values: CDR1 SGHRS, CDR2 YFSETQ. The CDR3 runs 15 residues.

This clonotype was detected ten times or more. The chain combines TRBV6-2 or TRBV6-3 with TRBJ2-7; D perhaps matches TRBD2 (6 bases). V lost 2 bases and J lost 0, with 14 bases in between. The germline V gene has CDR1 MNHEY and CDR2 SVGEGT. CDR3 length: 16 residues. The CDR3 sequence: CASSYGGRTLSYEQYF. In DNA form, the CDR3 reads TGTGCCAGCAGTTACGGGGGGAGGACACTCTCCTACGAGCAGTACTTC.

This clonotype was counted many times. CDR3 DNA: TGTGCCAGCAGCCCCGGACAGGGGAATGAAAAACTGTTTTTT. Its translation: CASSPGQGNEKLFF. The chain is built from TRBV18 and TRBJ1-4; 9 positions agree with TRBD1. Trimming at V came to 8 bases and at J to 5 bases, leaving 6 bases not matched to a gene. Germline CDR1 is KGHSH and CDR2 is LQKENI. The CDR3 loop spans 14 amino acids.

There are a few counts of this clonotype. The rearrangement joins TRBV9 to TRBJ2-7, with D maybe TRBD2 (6 bases). The CDR3 length is 15 residues. The germline V gene encodes CDR1 SGDLS and CDR2 YYNGEE. The germline V and J ends were trimmed by 0 bases and 6 bases, with 16 bases remaining between them. This CDR3 is CASSVVVGLFIEQYF. CDR3 DNA: TGTGCCAGCAGCGTAGTTGTAGGACTATTTATCGAGCAGTACTTC.

In this sample, this clonotype turned up many times. V is TRBV6-9 and J is TRBJ2-1; no clear D gene. Trimming removed 3 bases at V and 3 bases at J, with 6 bases between. This CDR3 has 13 amino acids. Germline CDR1 and CDR2: MNHGY and SVAAGI. The CDR3 loop is CASSYLGYNEQFF. DNA of the CDR3: TGTGCCAGCAGTTACTTAGGCTACAATGAGCAGTTCTTC.

The V and J genes are TRBV12-3 or TRBV12-4 and TRBJ1-5; no clear D. This CDR3 region has 17 residues. V was clipped by 2 bases and J by 4 bases, with 18 bases between them. This CDR3 is CASSLSMSGLGNQPQHF. As DNA, the CDR3 is TGTGCCAGCAGTTTATCGATGTCGGGGTTGGGGAATCAGCCCCAGCATTTT.

This clonotype showed up just a few times. This rearrangement joins TRBV5-1 to TRBJ2-2; D might be TRBD2 (5 bases). In germline, CDR1 is SGHRS, CDR2 YFSETQ. The CDR3 is 12 amino acids. Trimming pared 10 bases from V and 7 bases from J, leaving 14 bases between. In DNA form, the CDR3 reads TGCGCCGGCCGGGATTCAAACGGGGAGCTGTTTTTT. Translated, it gives CAGRDSNGELFF.

This chain uses TRBV5-1 with TRBJ1-1, with 7 bases that match TRBD1. Germline V CDR1 and CDR2: SGHRS, YFSETQ. The CDR3 runs to 14 residues. The V gene end was trimmed by 6 bases and the J gene end by 3 bases; junction bases not matched to a gene: 8. This chain's CDR3 is CASNRQGTDTEAFF. The CDR3 DNA follows: TGCGCCAGCAACCGACAGGGTACGGACACTGAAGCTTTCTTT.

The rearrangement joins TRBV5-6 to TRBJ1-2, with TRBD1 as a possible D gene (6 bases). This CDR3 is built from 13 residues. V was shortened by 5 bases and J by 4 bases, with 12 bases between the two germline ends. CDR1 is SGHDT and CDR2 is YYEEEE in the germline V gene. The DNA of the CDR3 is TGTGCCAGCAGGATATCAGGGGTCTATGGCTACACCTTC. Amino acids: CASRISGVYGYTF.

This clonotype was seen a few times. The V call is TRBV6-4, the J call TRBJ1-5; D gene unclear. The V gene's germline CDR1 is MRHNA and CDR2 SNTAGT. The CDR3 spans 16 residues. Trimming stripped 3 bases from V and 3 bases from J, with 15 bases between. CDR3 amino acids: CASSEMGGYVNQPQHF. CDR3 nucleotides: TGTGCCAGCAGTGAGATGGGAGGGTATGTCAATCAGCCCCAGCATTTT.

The chain carries TRBV5-1 and TRBJ2-5; 10 positions match TRBD1. The V gene end was trimmed by 4 bases and the J gene end by 3 bases; junction bases not matched to a gene: 9. The CDR3 extends over 16 amino acids. Germline-derived CDR1 and CDR2 are SGHRS and YFSETQ. CDR3 sequence reads: CASSAGQGTIKETQYF. As DNA, the CDR3 is TGCGCCAGCAGCGCGGGACAGGGGACCATTAAAGAGACCCAGTACTTC.

This clonotype was detected many times. V and J are TRBV13 and TRBJ2-3; maybe TRBD1 (6 bases). The CDR3 is 16 residues long. Per the germline V gene, CDR1 is PRHDT and CDR2 is FYEKMQ (reference sequence). Trimming removed 0 bases at V and 1 base at J, with 11 bases between. CDR3 nucleotide sequence: TGTGCCAGCAGCTTAGGAGGGGGAATCGGCACAGATACGCAGTATTTT. The encoded protein is CASSLGGGIGTDTQYF.

This clonotype was observed a few times. This rearrangement joins TRBV10-3 to TRBJ1-2; 8 positions agree with TRBD1. Germline CDR1 reads ENHRY; CDR2 reads SYGVKD. The CDR3 sequence is 19 residues long. V shed 6 bases, J shed 0 bases, and the junction held 18 bases outside the gene matches. The CDR3 nucleotides are TGTGCCATCAGAAGACCCCACCGACAGGGGCAGGGCTCTAACTATGGCTACACCTTC. It specifies CAIRRPHRQGQGSNYGYTF.

With regard to this clonotype: One end of the junction is discordant with germline, which a read error may explain. The chain recombines TRBV7-7 with TRBJ2-5; a possible D gene is TRBD2 (6 bases). Per germline, CDR1 SSHAT and CDR2 FNYEAQ (reference sequence). This CDR3 is 15 amino acids long. The CDR3 bases are TGTGCTAGCAGCTTAATAGCGGAGAACCAAGAGACCCAGTACTTC. This gives the protein CASSLIAENQETQYF.

This clonotype was recorded at least ten times. V and J are TRBV6-5 and TRBJ2-4, with D possibly TRBD1 on 5 matching bases. The CDR3 totals 13 residues. Per germline, CDR1 MNHEY and CDR2 SVGAGI. V was clipped by 4 bases and J by 4 bases, with 8 bases between them. The CDR3 sequence is CASSFGAKNIQYF. The CDR3 DNA reads as TGTGCCAGCAGTTTTGGGGCGAAAAACATTCAGTACTTC.

The chain carries TRBV7-3 and TRBJ2-1; 10 nucleotides line up with TRBD1. The trim removed 4 bases at V and 7 bases at J, leaving 10 bases unmatched. The CDR3 contains 16 residues. Germline CDR1 SGHTA, CDR2 FQGTGA. CDR3 in amino acids: CASSSPGTGEGNEQFF. CDR3 DNA: TGTGCCAGCAGCTCCCCCGGGACAGGGGAGGGGAATGAGCAGTTCTTC.

The CDR3, as DNA: TGTGCCAGCAGCCAACAGGGGGCGCGTCTAGCACACTCCTACGAGCAGTACTTC. Encoded protein: CASSQQGARLAHSYEQYF. The chain is built from TRBV3-1 and TRBJ2-7; TRBD1 agrees at 8 bases. The CDR3 length is 18 residues. Germline CDR1 reads LGHDT; CDR2 reads YNNKEL (reference sequence). The junction had 12 bases not matched to a gene; V was cut back by 2 bases and J by 0 bases.

As regards this clonotype: The germline gene is not matched at one end of the junction; a read error may be the cause. V usage is TRBV15 and J usage is TRBJ2-7; the match to TRBD2 covers 10 bases. CDR1 and CDR2 (germline): LNHNV, YYDKDF (reference sequence). The CDR3 runs to 15 residues. The CDR3 loop is CATSKSSSGSYGQYF. DNA for the CDR3: TGTGCCACCAGCAAATCGTCTAGCGGGAGTTACGGGCAGTACTTC.

This clonotype was counted a few times. The V call is TRBV20-1, the J call TRBJ2-7; D gene uncertain. Germline V lookup: CDR1 DFQATT, CDR2 SNEGSKA (reference sequence). The CDR3 totals 13 residues. Trimming took off 1 base at V and 3 bases at J, with 10 bases between the two ends. The CDR3: CSARVPGVYEQYF. In DNA form, the CDR3 reads TGCAGTGCTAGAGTCCCGGGTGTCTACGAGCAGTACTTC.

This clonotype was picked up many times. The V call is TRBV27, the J call TRBJ2-7; 8 bases fit TRBD1. The junction had 11 bases not matched to a gene; V was cut back by 5 bases and J by 5 bases. Germline loops: CDR1 MNHEY, CDR2 SMNVEV (reference sequence). This CDR3 region has 15 residues. CDR3 nucleotide sequence: TGTGCCAGCAGTGGGTCGAGGACAGGGACCAACGAGCAGTACTTC. It specifies CASSGSRTGTNEQYF.

At least ten counts were recorded for this clonotype. This chain joins TRBV2 and TRBJ2-5; D is ambiguous. The CDR3 spans 13 residues. Trimming pared 4 bases from V and 0 bases from J, leaving 6 bases between. The V gene's germline CDR1 is SNHLY and CDR2 FYNNEI. CDR3 loop: CASSVGYQETQYF. The DNA of the CDR3 is TGTGCCAGCAGTGTGGGGTACCAAGAGACCCAGTACTTC. The full variable domain, in which reference TRBV2 and TRBJ2-5 provide the parts outside the CDR3, is EPEVTQTPSHQVTQMGQEVILRCVPISNHLYFYWYRQILGQKVEFLVSFYNNEISEKSEIFDDQFSVERPDGSNFTLKIRSTKLEDSAMYFCASSVGYQETQYFGPGTRLLVL.

The V and J genes are TRBV6-5 and TRBJ2-7; 7 bases fit TRBD2. Trimming removed 3 bases from V and 0 bases from J; junction bases left unmatched: 2. Germline loops: CDR1 MNHEY, CDR2 SVGAGI. There are 14 residues in the CDR3. CDR3 protein: CASSYLAASYEQYF. In DNA form, the CDR3 reads TGTGCCAGCAGTTATCTAGCGGCCTCCTACGAGCAGTACTTC.

A few counts support this clonotype. The chain joins TRBV27 to TRBJ2-2; D is perhaps TRBD1 (5 bases). V lost 4 bases and J 5 bases, leaving 14 bases between the germline ends. CDR1 is MNHEY and CDR2 is SMNVEV in the germline V gene (reference sequence). The CDR3 sequence is 15 residues long. CDR3 in DNA: TGTGCCAGCAGTTCCCAGGGAACCTTTACCGGGGAGCTGTTTTTT. It yields the protein CASSSQGTFTGELFF.

V is TRBV20-1 and J is TRBJ2-1; 8 nucleotides agree with TRBD2. The CDR3 is 13 amino acids. Trimming at V came to 3 bases and at J to 5 bases, leaving 3 bases not matched to a gene. Germline V gene lookup returns CDR1 DFQATT and CDR2 SNEGSKA (reference sequence). The CDR3 region has the DNA TGCAGTGCTAGCGGGAGGGCCAACAATGAGCAGTTCTTC. Protein sequence: CSASGRANNEQFF.

This clonotype has more than one count but fewer than ten. The V and J genes are TRBV3-1 and TRBJ1-3; D is ambiguous. The CDR3 consists of 14 residues. CDR1 LGHDT and CDR2 YNNKEL come from the germline V gene (reference sequence). V lost 4 bases, J lost 2 bases, and 9 bases lay in between. In DNA form, the CDR3 reads TGTGCCAGCAGCCCAGAGAGGACTGGAAACACCATATATTTT. This gives the protein CASSPERTGNTIYF.